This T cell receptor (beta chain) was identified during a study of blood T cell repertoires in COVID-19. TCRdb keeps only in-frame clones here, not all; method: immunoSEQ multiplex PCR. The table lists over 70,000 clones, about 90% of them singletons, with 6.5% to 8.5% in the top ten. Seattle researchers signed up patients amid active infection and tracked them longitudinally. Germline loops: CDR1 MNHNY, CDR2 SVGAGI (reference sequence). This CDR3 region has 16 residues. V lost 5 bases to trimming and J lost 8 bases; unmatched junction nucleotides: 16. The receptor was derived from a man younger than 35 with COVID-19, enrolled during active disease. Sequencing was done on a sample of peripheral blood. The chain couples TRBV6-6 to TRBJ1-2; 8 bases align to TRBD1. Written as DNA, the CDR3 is TGTGCCAGCAGTGCCTCCTTGGACAGGGCATCGCGAGGCTACACCTTC. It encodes CASSASLDRASRGYTF.